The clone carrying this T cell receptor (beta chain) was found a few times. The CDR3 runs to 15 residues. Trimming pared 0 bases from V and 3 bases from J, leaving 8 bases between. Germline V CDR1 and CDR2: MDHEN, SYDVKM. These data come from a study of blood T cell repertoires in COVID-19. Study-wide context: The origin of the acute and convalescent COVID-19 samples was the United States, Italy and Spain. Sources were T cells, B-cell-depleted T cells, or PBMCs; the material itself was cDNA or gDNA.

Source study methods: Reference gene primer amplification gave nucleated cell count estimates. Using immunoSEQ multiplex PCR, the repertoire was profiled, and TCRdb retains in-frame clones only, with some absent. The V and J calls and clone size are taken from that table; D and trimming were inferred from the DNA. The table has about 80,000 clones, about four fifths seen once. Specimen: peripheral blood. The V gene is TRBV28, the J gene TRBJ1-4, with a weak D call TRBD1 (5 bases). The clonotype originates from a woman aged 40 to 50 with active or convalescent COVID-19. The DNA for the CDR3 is TGTGCCAGCAGTTTATGGACGGGGGCTAATGAAAAACTGTTTTTT. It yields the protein CASSLWTGANEKLFF.